This T cell receptor beta chain was recovered during a study of OX40 agonist ivuxolimab in advanced cancers. With regard to the full study: Ivuxolimab, which targeted the costimulatory receptor OX40 (CD134), was an agonistic, fully human IgG2 monoclonal antibody. Intravenous ivuxolimab was administered to patients every 2 weeks at six dose levels: 0.01, 0.1, 0.3, 1.5, 3 and 10 mg/kg. Among the 52 dose-escalation patients, 19 had hepatocellular carcinoma, around 15 melanoma, 9 renal cell carcinoma and 9 head and neck cancer. A male proportion of 70% to 90% and a mean age of around 60 years, ranging from 23 to 79, were recorded for the dose-escalation cohort. Prior anti-PD-1, anti-PD-L1 or anti-CTLA-4 therapy was permitted, and checkpoint inhibitors had been received by under 50% of dose-escalation patients. Partial responses occurred in three dose-escalation patients: two with cutaneous melanoma and one with hepatocellular carcinoma. Peripheral TCRbeta sequencing was intended to test whether TCR sequence diversity was altered and clonal T-cell expansion was caused by ivuxolimab. The paper covers the monotherapy dose-escalation part of the phase I ivuxolimab trial, which included N ≈ 50 patients. General conclusions and limits of the study: Which antigens the clonally expanded peripheral T cells were specific for was not determined. In the 0.1-3.0 mg/kg groups, partial responders were among the patients with the lowest normalized peripheral clonal expansion, particularly in CD8+ T cells. After ivuxolimab, expanded clones were on average more numerous among CD8+ T cells than among CD4+ T cells. At doses of 0.1 to 3.0 mg/kg, clonal expansion of both CD4+ and CD8+ blood T cells was observed from baseline to week 6. Low levels of normalized T-cell clonal expansion were also shown by some nonresponding patients.

In the case of this clone: Its antigen remains unidentified. No quality values exist for individual bases; no much larger clone is one base distant.

The CDR1 and CDR2 encoded by the germline V gene (reference sequence) are LNHDA and SQIVND. The CDR3 contains 15 residues, cysteine and phenylalanine counted. Here the CDR3 DNA is all that survives: 45 bases in frame from base 1. V lost 1 base and J lost 6 bases, and the count of bases not matched to a germline gene is 5. Genomic DNA was isolated from the sorted cells so that the TCRbeta CDR3 region could be sequenced. The immunoSEQ Assay was used for sequencing of TCRbeta CDR3 regions. This is the immuneACCESS table as TCRdb keeps it, with only in-frame sequences that have V and J called. A part of the clones is gone; compared with another copy, unresolved V genes explain less than half, and the rest is unexplained. The sample table holds 80,000 to 100,000 clones, of which around 90% were seen once. 0.33% of the sample is in the top ten clones. The trial excluded patients who had a history of autoimmune disease or who were on systemic immunosuppression. Peripheral blood for TCR sequencing was collected from all dose cohorts at baseline, on cycle 4 day 1, and on cycle 7 day 1. The samples were taken from a phase I, first-in-human, multicenter, open-label dose-escalation trial of ivuxolimab. Adults with locally advanced or metastatic melanoma, renal cell, hepatocellular, or head and neck squamous cell carcinoma were enrolled in the trial. Before TCR sequencing, CD4+ T cells and CD8+ T cells were sorted from peripheral blood as separate populations.

Recombination linked TRBV19 to TRBJ2-5, and 10 junctional nucleotides match TRBD2. Sequenced material: CD4+ or CD8+ T cells sorted from blood, taken in a trial of the OX40 agonist ivuxolimab. This sequence was found in an adult with an advanced solid tumor such as melanoma, head and neck, liver or kidney cancer. The DNA sequence is as follows: TGTGCCAGTAGTATAGTTGGGACTAGCGTTAAGACCCAGTACTTC. Its product reads: CASSIVGTSVKTQYF.